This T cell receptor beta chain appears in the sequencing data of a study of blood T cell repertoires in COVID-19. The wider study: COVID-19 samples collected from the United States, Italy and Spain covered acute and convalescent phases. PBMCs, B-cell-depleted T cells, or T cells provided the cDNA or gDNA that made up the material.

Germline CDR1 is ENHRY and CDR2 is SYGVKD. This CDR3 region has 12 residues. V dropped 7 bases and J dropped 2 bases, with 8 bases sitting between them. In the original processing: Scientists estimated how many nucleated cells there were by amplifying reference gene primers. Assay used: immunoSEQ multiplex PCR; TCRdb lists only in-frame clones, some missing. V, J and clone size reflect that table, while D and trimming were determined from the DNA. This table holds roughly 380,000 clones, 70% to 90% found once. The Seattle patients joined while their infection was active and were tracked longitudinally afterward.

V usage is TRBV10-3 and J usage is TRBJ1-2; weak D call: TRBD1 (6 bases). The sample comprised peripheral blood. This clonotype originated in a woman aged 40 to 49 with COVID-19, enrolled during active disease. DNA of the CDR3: TGTGCCATCACAGGGGCGAACTATGGCTACACCTTC. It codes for CAITGANYGYTF.